Described below is a single TCR beta chain sequence and its context. The entry originates in a study of T cells in Graves' hyperthyroidism and ophthalmopathy. A sample of blood taken at first hyperthyroidism diagnosis preceded any ophthalmopathy symptoms. Germline loops: CDR1 DFQATT, CDR2 SNEGSKA (reference sequence). The V and J ends lost 6 bases and 6 bases respectively, with 21 bases between them. The length of the CDR3 is 16 residues. Amplified regions were TCR beta CDR3 sequences from RNA transcripts. HTBI primers drove first-round RT-PCR of the TCR CDR3. One entry per CDR3 protein, called by TCRdb with MiXCR from the multiplex PCR reads. The sample carries about 770,000 distinct CDR3 sequences, approximately 19% recorded once.

This receptor was obtained from a woman aged 50 to 60 with Graves' hyperthyroidism that later progressed to Graves' ophthalmopathy. Sequencing used blood. The genes are TRBV20-1 and TRBJ1-6; D may be TRBD1 (6 bases). The CDR3 sequence is CSAEPFGGASNSPLHF. The CDR3 nucleotides are TGCAGTGCGGAGCCTTTTGGGGGGGCTTCTAATTCACCCCTCCACTTT.